Listed below are T cell receptor beta chains from one sample, sequenced in a study of CD8 T cells in ankylosing spondylitis. TCRdb ran MiXCR on the 5' RACE reads and lists one entry per CDR3 protein. The table includes more than 100,000 distinct CDR3 sequences, over 9.5% detected once. The sample taken for sequencing was blood, either unsorted or a sorted T cell fraction (not recorded which). The receptors come from a female donor with ankylosing spondylitis or in good health (not recorded which). Both conserved end residues are part of each CDR3. A D gene is named only where the DNA matches it firmly. Expanded clones get a size class; other rows say once, few or many, or leave the size out.

D gene: TRBD1; clone size: many; V gene: TRBV29-1; J gene: TRBJ2-1; CDR3 length: 15; CDR3 protein: CSVEFAGGNNNEQFF; CDR3 DNA: TGCAGCGTTGAATTTGCAGGGGGCAATAATAATGAGCAGTTCTTC
D gene: .; clone size: many; V gene: TRBV28; J gene: TRBJ1-6; CDR3 length: 15; CDR3 protein: CASSWVGGLNSPLHF; CDR3 DNA: TGTGCCAGCAGCTGGGTGGGGGGTTTAAATTCACCCCTCCACTTT
D gene: TRBD1; clone size: many; V gene: TRBV7-9; J gene: TRBJ1-4; CDR3 length: 14; CDR3 protein: CASSLGTADEKLFF; CDR3 DNA: TGTGCCAGCAGCTTGGGGACAGCTGATGAAAAACTGTTTTTT
D gene: .; clone size: .; V gene: TRBV12-3/TRBV12-4; J gene: TRBJ2-2; CDR3 length: 18; CDR3 protein: CASRSSLSGGPNTGELFF; CDR3 DNA: TGTGCCAGCAGATCTTCACTCTCCGGGGGCCCGAACACCGGGGAGCTGTTTTTT
D gene: .; clone size: many; V gene: TRBV29-1; J gene: TRBJ1-1; CDR3 length: 12; CDR3 protein: CSVGQAYTEAFF; CDR3 DNA: TGCAGCGTGGGGCAGGCCTACACTGAAGCTTTCTTT
D gene: .; clone size: many; V gene: TRBV21-1; J gene: TRBJ1-2; CDR3 length: 14; CDR3 protein: CASSKIAGGYGYTF; CDR3 DNA: TGTGCCAGCAGCAAAATCGCAGGGGGCTATGGCTACACCTTC
D gene: TRBD1; clone size: .; V gene: TRBV12-3/TRBV12-4; J gene: TRBJ1-5; CDR3 length: 18; CDR3 protein: CASSLAMGQGGSNQPQHF; CDR3 DNA: TGTGCCAGCAGTTTAGCGATGGGACAGGGTGGAAGCAATCAGCCCCAGCATTTT
D gene: .; clone size: many; V gene: TRBV12-3/TRBV12-4; J gene: TRBJ1-5; CDR3 length: 12; CDR3 protein: CASSTTPQPQHF; CDR3 DNA: TGTGCCAGCAGTACAACCCCTCAGCCCCAGCATTTT
D gene: .; clone size: many; V gene: TRBV3-1; J gene: TRBJ2-2; CDR3 length: 14; CDR3 protein: CASRGITGIGELFF; CDR3 DNA: TGTGCCAGCAGGGGGATAACAGGGATCGGGGAGCTGTTTTTT
D gene: .; clone size: many; V gene: TRBV6-2/TRBV6-3; J gene: TRBJ1-6; CDR3 length: 16; CDR3 protein: CASSPVGASVRSPLHF; CDR3 DNA: TGTGCCAGCAGCCCCGTGGGGGCCTCGGTTCGATCACCCCTCCACTTT
D gene: .; clone size: many; V gene: TRBV24-1; J gene: TRBJ1-2; CDR3 length: 14; CDR3 protein: CATSDWDKPYGYTF; CDR3 DNA: TGTGCCACCAGTGATTGGGACAAGCCTTATGGCTACACCTTC
D gene: .; clone size: many; V gene: TRBV7-9; J gene: TRBJ1-1; CDR3 length: 14; CDR3 protein: CASSLGSPGTEAFF; CDR3 DNA: TGTGCCAGCAGCTTAGGGTCTCCTGGCACTGAAGCTTTCTTT
D gene: .; clone size: many; V gene: TRBV12-3/TRBV12-4; J gene: TRBJ2-3; CDR3 length: 14; CDR3 protein: CASRIRGGTDTQYF; CDR3 DNA: TGTGCCAGCAGGATACGTGGTGGCACAGATACGCAGTATTTT
D gene: .; clone size: .; V gene: TRBV4-1; J gene: TRBJ1-2; CDR3 length: 15; CDR3 protein: CATSPGDYSNYGYTF; CDR3 DNA: TGCGCCACCAGCCCGGGGGACTATTCTAACTATGGCTACACCTTC
D gene: .; clone size: once; V gene: TRBV3-1; J gene: TRBJ1-1; CDR3 length: 13; CDR3 protein: CASSQVGGTEASF; CDR3 DNA: TGTGCCAGCAGCCAAGTTGGGGGCACTGAAGCGTCCTTT
D gene: .; clone size: many; V gene: TRBV20-1; J gene: TRBJ2-7; CDR3 length: 14; CDR3 protein: CSAKRLGPSYEQYF; CDR3 DNA: TGCAGTGCCAAGCGACTGGGGCCGAGCTACGAGCAGTACTTC
D gene: .; clone size: many; V gene: TRBV29-1; J gene: TRBJ1-2; CDR3 length: 13; CDR3 protein: CSVGVLSHYGYTF; CDR3 DNA: TGCAGCGTTGGGGTCTTAAGCCACTATGGCTACACCTTC
D gene: TRBD2; clone size: .; V gene: TRBV18; J gene: TRBJ2-1; CDR3 length: 17; CDR3 protein: CASSPPALADFYNEQFF; CDR3 DNA: TGTGCCAGCTCACCACCGGCACTAGCGGACTTCTACAATGAGCAGTTCTTC
D gene: .; clone size: few; V gene: TRBV20-1; J gene: TRBJ2-7; CDR3 length: 14; CDR3 protein: CSARGPGSNREQYF; CDR3 DNA: TGCAGTGCTAGAGGGCCTGGGAGCAACCGAGAGCAGTACTTC
D gene: TRBD1; clone size: .; V gene: TRBV7-9; J gene: TRBJ2-1; CDR3 length: 15; CDR3 protein: CASSLDWTGDNEQFF; CDR3 DNA: TGTGCCAGCAGCTTAGATTGGACAGGAGACAATGAGCAGTTCTTC
D gene: TRBD1; clone size: many; V gene: TRBV5-1; J gene: TRBJ1-4; CDR3 length: 17; CDR3 protein: CASSRMTGFETNEKLFF; CDR3 DNA: TGCGCCAGCAGCCGCATGACAGGGTTTGAAACTAATGAAAAACTGTTTTTT
D gene: .; clone size: many; V gene: TRBV7-9; J gene: TRBJ2-7; CDR3 length: 10; CDR3 protein: CASSSYEQYF; CDR3 DNA: TGTGCCAGCAGCTCCTACGAGCAGTACTTC
D gene: .; clone size: many; V gene: TRBV7-9; J gene: TRBJ1-6; CDR3 length: 17; CDR3 protein: CASSRTALLSYNSPLHF; CDR3 DNA: TGTGCCAGCAGCAGAACAGCCCTTCTCTCCTATAATTCACCCCTCCACTTT
D gene: .; clone size: many; V gene: TRBV19; J gene: TRBJ2-1; CDR3 length: 13; CDR3 protein: CASSKTPSDEQFF; CDR3 DNA: TGTGCCAGTAGTAAAACCCCCTCCGATGAGCAGTTCTTC
D gene: .; clone size: many; V gene: TRBV5-1; J gene: TRBJ2-1; CDR3 length: 16; CDR3 protein: CASSLGALNGISEQFF; CDR3 DNA: TGCGCCAGCAGCTTGGGGGCTCTTAACGGGATTAGTGAGCAGTTCTTC
D gene: .; clone size: many; V gene: TRBV12-3/TRBV12-4; J gene: TRBJ2-7; CDR3 length: 15; CDR3 protein: CASSPGSKGTREQYF; CDR3 DNA: TGTGCCAGCAGTCCCGGGAGTAAAGGGACTCGGGAGCAGTACTTC
D gene: .; clone size: many; V gene: TRBV6-5; J gene: TRBJ1-5; CDR3 length: 12; CDR3 protein: CASSAGNQPQHF; CDR3 DNA: TGTGCCAGCAGTGCCGGGAATCAGCCCCAGCATTTT
D gene: TRBD1; clone size: many; V gene: TRBV20-1; J gene: TRBJ2-7; CDR3 length: 12; CDR3 protein: CSARTGSHEQYF; CDR3 DNA: TGCAGTGCCAGGACAGGTAGTCACGAGCAGTACTTC
D gene: .; clone size: few; V gene: TRBV9; J gene: TRBJ2-3; CDR3 length: 16; CDR3 protein: CASSVRGTEPTDTQYF; CDR3 DNA: TGTGCCAGCAGCGTAAGGGGGACGGAGCCCACAGATACGCAGTATTTT
D gene: TRBD2; clone size: many; V gene: TRBV5-1; J gene: TRBJ2-2; CDR3 length: 17; CDR3 protein: CASSKRPTSGQTGELFF; CDR3 DNA: TGCGCCAGCAGCAAGCGGCCAACTAGCGGCCAGACCGGGGAGCTGTTTTTT
D gene: .; clone size: many; V gene: TRBV3-1; J gene: TRBJ2-2; CDR3 length: 13; CDR3 protein: CASSQVDTGELFF; CDR3 DNA: TGTGCCAGCAGCCAAGTGGACACCGGGGAGCTGTTTTTT
D gene: .; clone size: many; V gene: TRBV20-1; J gene: TRBJ2-1; CDR3 length: 15; CDR3 protein: CSATIGGSSYNEQFF; CDR3 DNA: TGCAGTGCTACCATCGGGGGAAGCTCCTACAATGAGCAGTTCTTC
D gene: .; clone size: many; V gene: TRBV4-2; J gene: TRBJ2-7; CDR3 length: 13; CDR3 protein: CASSQSAEYEQYF; CDR3 DNA: TGTGCCAGCAGCCAATCCGCGGAGTACGAGCAGTACTTC
D gene: .; clone size: once; V gene: TRBV6-1; J gene: TRBJ1-2; CDR3 length: 13; CDR3 protein: CANRQSISYGYTF; CDR3 DNA: TGTGCCAACAGACAGTCTATCTCCTATGGCTACACCTTC
D gene: .; clone size: many; V gene: TRBV10-2; J gene: TRBJ2-5; CDR3 length: 11; CDR3 protein: CASTGEETQYF; CDR3 DNA: TGCGCCAGCACCGGGGAGGAGACCCAGTACTTC
D gene: TRBD1; clone size: .; V gene: TRBV30; J gene: TRBJ2-1; CDR3 length: 14; CDR3 protein: CAWSLGQGWNEQFF; CDR3 DNA: TGTGCCTGGAGTCTGGGACAGGGTTGGAATGAGCAGTTCTTC
D gene: .; clone size: many; V gene: TRBV7-2; J gene: TRBJ2-7; CDR3 length: 13; CDR3 protein: CASSGTPAYEQYF; CDR3 DNA: TGTGCCAGCAGCGGGACACCCGCCTACGAGCAGTACTTC
D gene: .; clone size: many; V gene: TRBV20-1; J gene: TRBJ2-3; CDR3 length: 14; CDR3 protein: CSAIRWGTSDTQYF; CDR3 DNA: TGCAGTGCTATCCGGTGGGGGACGTCGGATACGCAGTATTTT